This T cell receptor (beta chain) was sequenced for a study of blood T cell repertoires in COVID-19. Whole-study context: Both acute and convalescent COVID-19 samples were obtained from the United States, Italy and Spain. From T cells, B-cell-depleted T cells, or PBMCs came the material, which was cDNA or gDNA.

V gave up 3 bases and J gave up 4 bases; unmatched junction bases: 3. The germline V gene has CDR1 LNHDA and CDR2 SQIVND (reference sequence). This CDR3 has 14 residues. Comment on this clone: Other DNA sequences from this sample encode an identical CDR3 as well.

Libraries were prepared by immunoSEQ multiplex PCR; TCRdb keeps only in-frame clonotypes and omits some of them. The data show 90,000 or so clones, with about 85% seen just once and approximately 23% held by the top ten. Input material: peripheral blood. The TCR sequence derives from a man older than 75 with active or convalescent COVID-19. This chain connects TRBV19 to TRBJ2-5, with 9 bases identical to TRBD2. CDR3 sequence: CASSIGGGAETQYF. The CDR3 region has the DNA TGTGCCAGTAGTATCGGCGGGGGGGCAGAGACCCAGTACTTC.